This TCR beta chain originates from a study of cytomegalovirus exposure and HLA in healthy donors (dated by TCRdb to between 2016 and 2019). In terms of the full investigation: In an earlier analysis of around 540 of the donors, approximately 260 Gb of sequence data and 100 million or so unique TCR beta sequences from approximately 180 million T cells were reported. Both class I and class II loci were covered by HLA typing, at four-digit resolution. Besides the first cohort of under 700 subjects, a separate validation cohort made up of roughly 130 different subjects was used. Every discovery cohort repertoire had been produced on one sequencing platform. The study aimed to test whether signatures of past pathogen exposure could be identified by cataloging public T cell receptors. Donor age, sex, ethnicity and CMV serostatus were compiled alongside the repertoire data. A handful of DR-DQ haplotypes were handled as single units for association and clustering because linkage in the cohort was strong. In a later analysis, previously published TCR beta repertoires from 670 or so donors were re-analyzed and high-resolution HLA genotyping was added so that TCR occurrence patterns could be studied. An early release that covered 640 HLA-typed donors contained approximately 300 gigabases of sequencing data and about 84 million unique TCR sequences. Among the roughly 390 genotyped donors, approximately 82% belonged to the genetic ancestry cluster associated with self-reported Caucasian donors. Using immunosequencing, the study profiled T cell repertoires from 550 to 750 subjects and related those repertoires to cytomegalovirus serostatus. In an earlier analysis of 587 of the donors, high-throughput TCR beta sequencing was used to judge whether each TCR beta V gene segment behaved as functional or pseudogenic. The number of typed donors differed by locus: roughly 620-640 for A, B, C, DRB1 and DQB1; 500 to 550 for DQA1; around 610 for DPA1; and about 450 for DPB1. To predict cytomegalovirus infection status, the study brought together high-throughput TCR immunosequencing, statistical association of individual TCRs with disease status, and machine learning. Among about 370 genotyped donors of the cohort, an average of around 250,000 unique TCR beta nucleotide sequences was sequenced per donor, of which 15% to 20% were non-productive. A later genetic analysis used genome-wide SNP genotypes for about 65% of the roughly 670 donors, treating that subset as a discovery cohort. Rather than drawing on any new phenotypic data, the later analysis identified candidate immune exposures from TCR beta sequences and the way those sequences occurred across donors. What the work shows at the level of the full study, not this receptor alone: A few of the identified cytomegalovirus-associated TCR beta chains were confirmed in vitro to be specific for cytomegalovirus antigens. A further reported finding was that TCR beta sequences accurately predicted the HLA-A and HLA-B alleles for most subjects in the first cohort. According to the authors, the approach could potentially be generalized to other disease states and immunological phenotypes. Most TCR sequences were observed very rarely across donors, whereas some public TCRs were present in many individuals. The study listed 150 to 200 TCR beta chains as associated with cytomegalovirus. In this cohort, only TCR beta chains were sequenced, and detectable features were limited by the absence of alpha or paired-chain data. Compared with equally common non-associated chains, HLA-associated TCR beta chains in a later analysis were more clonally expanded and had lower generation probabilities. The only immune exposure information available for the cohort was CMV serostatus. A group of highly shared sequence variants was considered likely to be a technical artifact of the sequencing pipeline. The presence/absence analyses assumed that sequencing depth was roughly uniform across donors, and that assumption may not be true. Correlated functional status among segregating V segments might reflect linkage disequilibrium, but an unknown experimental factor could not be ruled out. In an earlier analysis of approximately 600 of the donors, most TCR beta V segments were observed in productive rearrangements about 87% or about 30% of the time, broadly matching IMGT annotations. A later analysis associated about 18,000 TCR beta sequences with specific HLA alleles at a false discovery rate of 0.05. A later analysis reported that several top co-occurrence clusters appeared linked to parvovirus B19, influenza, CMV and Epstein-Barr virus. Some 15 rarely observed V segments, including chromosome 9 orphons, were excluded from the earlier analysis of approximately 600 of the donors because counts were too low. Most CMV-associated TCR beta chains appeared to be HLA-restricted in a later analysis, and the HLA associations seemed to be driven largely by CMV exposure. According to a later analysis, TCR association rates differed among HLA loci, with DRB1 alleles showing the most associated TCRs and HLA-C alleles showing the fewest. In a later genetic analysis, fewer N-insertions in productive TCRs were reported among donors in an Asian-associated ancestry cluster than the roughly 700-donor mean. A later genetic analysis associated a missense DCLRE1C variant with V-gene and J-gene trimming of TCR beta chains, and an independent cohort replicated the association. Because some donors lacked HLA typing at each locus, the association tests relied only on the typed subset. Because the 87-base-pair reads could not distinguish some IMGT-functional V segments, including TRBV6-2 and TRBV6-3, those segments were excluded. Assigning TCR associations to individual alleles was difficult when HLA alleles, especially DR and DQ, strongly co-occurred. In both the original and validation cohorts, the classifier was reported to diagnose cytomegalovirus status with high specificity and sensitivity.

The cohort consisted of some 670 healthy bone marrow donors. At the time of sampling, every cohort member was nominally healthy, though immune exposures that went unrecorded were likely present. The donor was CMV seronegative and belonged to the group of approximately 320 seronegative cohort members. Every donor gave a peripheral blood sample, and the peripheral blood mononuclear cells from that sample were used for TCR beta sequencing. The Qiagen DNeasy Blood Extraction Kit was used to extract genomic DNA from the blood cell samples. Library preparation employed the immunoSEQ multiplex PCR assay. A mixture of 60 forward primers for TCR Vbeta segments and 13 reverse primers for TCR Jbeta segments was used in the multiplex PCR. The CDR3 region of rearranged TCR beta genes was amplified from genomic DNA by a multiplex PCR assay. The Illumina HiSeq System was used to sequence the amplified TCR beta libraries as 87-base-pair reads. The study's own analysis went as follows. A later analysis tallied tens of millions of unique TCR beta chains across the 550 to 850 repertoires, and around 12 million of those chains were shared by two or more donors. To remove PCR and sequencing errors, raw reads were error-corrected and collapsed into unique sequences using a nearest-neighbor algorithm that merged closely related sequences. To assign V, D and J gene segments, CDR3 sequences were aligned to IMGT reference sequences. For a sequence to be retained, a match of at least six nucleotides was required to both a V gene segment and a J gene segment. A rearrangement counted as productive if the CDR3 had no stop codons and remained in frame with V and J, and every other rearrangement counted as non-productive. CDR3 was defined according to IMGT convention as the region running from the second conserved V-encoded cysteine to the conserved J-encoded phenylalanine. Sequences without an unambiguous match to a single V gene segment were excluded from the earlier analysis of about 640 of the donors. An earlier analysis of several hundred of the donors called V segments functional above 56.7% productive rearrangements and segregating when the between-donor standard deviation exceeded 5%. A statistical classification framework was built to diagnose cytomegalovirus status from the catalog of TCR beta chain sequences. In a later analysis, TCR nucleotide sequences were compared against IMGT/GENE-DB human TR gene sequences so that V and J genes could be assigned. Using the TCRdist pipeline, a later analysis assigned CDR3 sequences along with most-parsimonious VDJ recombination scenarios. In a later analysis, every TCR beta chain was defined by the combination of its CDR3 amino acid sequence and its V-gene family, and reads without a unique V-gene family were dropped. In a later analysis, several hundred highly shared, low-generation-probability nucleotide sequences were removed to address suspected cross-contamination and a sequencing artifact. In a later analysis, a clonal expansion index was calculated for each public chain from normalized within-repertoire ranks of inferred template counts. In a later analysis, generation probabilities were computed using a VDJ recombination model fitted to out-of-frame rearrangements, and the results were checked against IGoR. In a later analysis, TCR-TCR, TCR-HLA and TCR-CMV co-occurrence was scored with hypergeometric tests, and a repertoire-size bias correction was applied to TCR pairs. False discovery rates were estimated in a later analysis by permuting HLA or CMV assignments 20 times. A later analysis grouped co-occurring TCRs with DBSCAN, adding TCRdist sequence similarity when clustering within HLA-allele-positive subsets. For co-occurrence clustering, repertoires with fewer than 30,000 or more than 120,000 public chains were excluded, along with a handful of repertoires with anomalous nucleotide sharing. This immuneACCESS table, as held by TCRdb, lists in-frame sequences with V and J called but not all clones. Of the missing ones, under half trace to an unresolved V gene in checked studies; the others have no known cause. V, J and clone size derive from that table, while D and trimming were established from the DNA sequence. Across this sample there are under 150,000 clones, with 80% to 85% seen only once. Over 1% of the sample comes from the top ten.

Inclusive of the bounding cysteine and phenylalanine, the CDR3 is 16 residues long. Only CDR3 DNA remains: 48 bases, in frame from the first base. Germline trimming: 5 bases from V, 5 bases from J; junction bases outside gene matches: 10. The germline V gene supplies CDR1 SGHTA and CDR2 FQGNSA. Notes on this clone: This clone's antigen is unknown. Base-call qualities are not available, and no considerably larger clone is one nucleotide away.

The chain employs TRBV7-2 and TRBJ2-1, and TRBD2 aligns with 9 junction nucleotides. The sequencing sample was made of PBMCs. The receptor was isolated from a boy aged 5-17 years in good health and CMV-seronegative. The nucleotides are TGTGCCAGCAGCCCCTTAGCGGGAGCGGTCCACAATGAGCAGTTCTTC. This codes for CASSPLAGAVHNEQFF.